This TCR beta chain is drawn from a study of low-dose radiotherapy and immunotherapy resistance in tumors (dated by TCRdb to about 2022). General notes on the study: In Cohort 1, 0.5 Gy per fraction was delivered every 2 weeks, and a total PTV dose of 6.5 Gy was prescribed. Cohort 2 received 1 Gy per fraction every two weeks, with a total of 13 Gy over 26 weeks. Patients were given nivolumab as a 240 mg flat dose every two weeks and ipilimumab at 1 mg/kg every six weeks, with both drugs delivered intravenously. Intravenous cyclophosphamide at 200 mg/m2 was administered every two weeks, one day ahead of each radiation and immunotherapy administration. Starting on cycle 1 day 1, patients took 300 mg of aspirin by mouth once daily for four cycles. Eight patients were included in the translational analysis: three from the first dose cohort and the first five from the second dose cohort. The trial did not randomize participants into treatment groups.

V lost 5 bases and J lost 2 bases, and the count of bases not matched to a germline gene is 10. Inclusive of the bounding cysteine and phenylalanine, the CDR3 is 16 residues long. Kept here is only the CDR3 DNA, which spans 48 bases and is read in frame from base 1. According to the germline V gene, CDR1 reads MNHEY and CDR2 reads SVGEGT. According to the study, the label for this sample's time point signals: before trial treatment. The donors came from RACIN, which was a single-arm phase I dose-escalation trial that paired nivolumab and ipilimumab with aspirin, low-dose cyclophosphamide and low-dose radiotherapy. Patients with advanced, TIL-negative solid tumors were considered eligible. On this clonotype: Its antigen remains undetermined. No much larger clone is present one base from it, and per-base qualities are unavailable.

Sequencing used an Illumina HiSeq 2500. First-strand cDNA was synthesized using Superscript III and a set of TRAV- and TRBV-specific primers, so that both TCRalpha and TCRbeta chains were covered. TCRs were amplified for 20 PCR cycles with Phusion, using a constant-region primer paired with the adapter attached to the V primers. Isolated mRNA was amplified with the MessageAmp II aRNA Amplification Kit, using a 16-hour in vitro transcription at 37°C. The Dynabeads mRNA DIRECT Purification Kit was used to isolate mRNA for TCR sequencing. Indexed Illumina adapters were added in a second Phusion PCR of 20 to 25 cycles, after which AMPure XP beads were used to purify the products. Concerning the study's data processing: Using custom Perl scripts, TCR sequences that encoded the same protein were pooled, out-of-frame sequences were dropped, and the abundance of each clonotype was calculated. Any TCR sequence backed by just one read was left out of the analysis. Repertoire metrics included Shannon entropy, Gini index, clonality, richness, and frequency of TCRs shared between repertoires. The raw public reads went through TCRdb reprocessing: fastp at Q25, MiXCR clone calling, in-frame beta chains kept. A single entry per CDR3 protein holds the most common genes and DNA from its merged rows. The V and J calls shown here were made by TCRdb, not taken from the authors' results. For this sample there are approximately 84,000 distinct CDR3 sequences; roughly a sixth appear just once. The top ten clones comprise 2.5% to 3% of the sample.

The chain is encoded by TRBV6-2 or TRBV6-3 joined to TRBJ2-5; 8 junctional bases match TRBD1. The sample was PBMCs, taken before treatment. This TCR was recovered from a male donor with prostate cancer. The sequence in DNA is TGTGCCAGCAGTGAAGGGGTAGGACAGGGACAAGAGACCCAGTACTTC. This gives the protein CASSEGVGQGQETQYF.